The 5 T cell receptor beta chains presented below share a single source sample, sequenced in a study of response to subunit inactivated influenza vaccine. TCRdb itself ran the RT-PCR reads through MiXCR, one entry per CDR3 protein. This table holds 630,000 or so distinct CDR3 sequences, 15% to 19% found once. The sample consisted of PBMCs from blood, taken 12 days after vaccination. The receptors originated from a man aged 50 or older who received an inactivated influenza vaccine.

This clonotype was detected ten times or more. The chain employs TRBV5-5 and TRBJ2-3; no definite D call. The CDR3 is 14 residues long. The germline CDR1 and CDR2 sequences are SGHKS and YYEKEE (reference sequence). Trimming stripped 3 bases from V and 6 bases from J, with 14 bases between. The CDR3 DNA reads as TGTGCCAGCAGCTATAGGCAAGGCGGTGATACGCAGTATTTT. Translated: CASSYRQGGDTQYF. The whole variable domain, filled in from reference TRBV5-5 and TRBJ2-3, reads DAGVTQSPTHLIKTRGQQVTLRCSPISGHKSVSWYQQVLGQGPQFIFQYYEKEERGRGNFPDRFSARQFPNYSSELNVNALLLGDSALYLCASSYRQGGDTQYFGPGTRLTVL.

The chain has TRBV7-2 and TRBJ2-6; D remains unclear. Trimming pared 0 bases from V and 4 bases from J, leaving 7 bases between. Germline assignment: CDR1 SGHTA and CDR2 FQGNSA. CDR3 size: 15 residues. The CDR3 DNA follows: TGTGCCAGCAGCTTAGCTGGGGTGGGGGCCAACGTCCTGACTTTC. It yields the protein CASSLAGVGANVLTF.

The chain joins TRBV9 to TRBJ2-1; 8 nucleotides align to TRBD1. V lost 3 bases to trimming and J lost 6 bases; unmatched junction nucleotides: 8. This CDR3 has 15 amino acids. CDR1 and CDR2 (germline): SGDLS, YYNGEE. The CDR3 loop reads CASSAGTGHFNEQFF. CDR3 DNA sequence: TGTGCCAGCAGCGCCGGGACAGGTCATTTCAATGAGCAGTTCTTC. The complete variable domain, with remaining parts taken from reference TRBV9 and TRBJ2-1, reads DSGVTQTPKHLITATGQRVTLRCSPRSGDLSVYWYQQSLDQGLQFLIQYYNGEERAKGNILERFSAQQFPDLHSELNLSSLELGDSALYFCASSAGTGHFNEQFFGPGTRLTVL.

The chain has TRBV29-1 and TRBJ2-2; tentative D call: TRBD2 (6 bases). V was clipped by 3 bases and J by 0 bases, with 8 bases between them. There are 14 residues in the CDR3. The germline gives CDR1 SQVTM, CDR2 ANQGSEA. CDR3 amino acids: CSVDGGANTGELFF. The DNA for the CDR3 is TGCAGCGTTGATGGCGGGGCGAACACCGGGGAGCTGTTTTTT.

This clonotype was counted between two and nine times. J is TRBJ2-2 and V is TRBV18; perhaps TRBD2 as D (6 bases). The V end lost 4 bases, the J end lost 6 bases, and 15 bases lay between the germline ends. This CDR3 contains 15 residues. The germline V gene encodes CDR1 KGHSH and CDR2 LQKENI. CDR3 DNA sequence: TGTGCCAGCTCACGCGGGACGGCCGGAGCCGGGGAGCTGTTTTTT. This codes for CASSRGTAGAGELFF. Full variable domain (outside the CDR3, taken from reference TRBV18 and TRBJ2-2): NAGVMQNPRHLVRRRGQEARLRCSPMKGHSHVYWYRQLPEEGLKFMVYLQKENIIDESGMPKERFSAEFPKEGPSILRIQQVVRGDSAAYFCASSRGTAGAGELFFGEGSRLTVL.